These 30 T cell receptor beta chains originate from one sample sequenced in a study of human T cells and chemical hapten exposure. Regarding time point: patch test 2, 6 weeks after DPC sensitization. Treatment here: therapeutic diphenylcyclopropenone sensitization with weekly scalp DPC. TCRdb redid the calling of the RACE reads with MiXCR, one entry per CDR3 protein. The top ten clones hold 4% to 5.5% of a sample with some 84,000 distinct CDR3 sequences, 8% to 13% of them seen once. The sequencing used whole blood, collected in connection with sensitization to the hapten diphenylcyclopropenone (DPC). The receptor set was obtained from a woman aged 45-65 years with alopecia areata. Some clones in this sample may be carry-over from other donors' samples.

The CDR3 spells CASRPLGDGDYEQYF. For the CDR3, the DNA is TGTGCCAGCAGACCCTTAGGGGACGGGGACTACGAGCAGTACTTC. This sequence joins TRBV28 and TRBJ2-7; D could derive from TRBD1 or TRBD2 (5 bases each). Looked up from germline, CDR1 is MDHEN and CDR2 is SYDVKM. This CDR3 region has 15 residues. V lost 6 bases and J lost 3, with 18 bases in between.

The chain uses TRBV7-8 and TRBJ2-1; no clear D gene. Germline CDR1 reads SGHVS; CDR2 reads FQNEAQ. The V end was cut by 6 bases, the J end by 0 bases, with 9 bases between. The CDR3 consists of 14 residues. CDR3 sequence reads: CASSADSSYNEQFF. The CDR3 coding sequence is TGTGCCAGCAGTGCGGATAGCTCCTACAATGAGCAGTTCTTC.

This clonotype appeared a few times. The chain employs TRBV29-1 and TRBJ2-7, with D tentatively TRBD2 (6 bases). Germline-derived CDR1 and CDR2 are SQVTM and ANQGSEA. The CDR3 contains 13 residues. V lost 1 base and J 6 bases, leaving 13 bases between the germline ends. The DNA of the CDR3 is TGCAGCGTTGAAGTTGGTGGGAGGTCCGAGCAGTACTTC. This codes for CSVEVGGRSEQYF.

The rearrangement uses TRBV20-1 and TRBJ1-5; D is unclear. Trimming pared 4 bases from V and 4 bases from J, leaving 14 bases between. The CDR3 extends over 14 amino acids. Germline V gives CDR1 DFQATT, CDR2 SNEGSKA (reference sequence). The CDR3: CSATRRGRNQPQHF. Here the CDR3 DNA reads TGCAGTGCTACCCGTAGAGGGAGGAATCAGCCCCAGCATTTT.

A remark on this clonotype: This likely comes from a read error, as the CDR3 has no conserved phenylalanine or tryptophan at its end. J is TRBJ2-1 and V is TRBV6-2 or TRBV6-3; TRBD2 aligns across 7 bases. V lost 5 bases and J lost 4; bases outside the gene matches: 11. This CDR3 is 16 amino acids long. Per the germline V gene, CDR1 is MNHEY and CDR2 is SVGEGT. The CDR3 coding sequence is TGTGCCAGCAGTCCCACGGGAGCGGGAAGATACAATGAGCAGTTCTCC. Translation gives CASSPTGAGRYNEQFS.

V and J are TRBV5-1 and TRBJ2-5; D is unresolved. The CDR3 runs to 12 residues. V gave up 0 bases and J gave up 5 bases, with 5 bases separating them. In germline, CDR1 is SGHRS, CDR2 YFSETQ. The CDR3 loop is CASSLGFETQYF. The DNA for the CDR3 is TGCGCCAGCAGCTTGGGGTTTGAGACCCAGTACTTC.

V usage is TRBV7-2 and J usage is TRBJ1-1, with a weak D call TRBD1 (5 bases). V was shortened by 3 bases and J by 12 bases, with 14 bases between the two germline ends. The CDR3 covers 12 residues. CDR1 and CDR2 (germline): SGHTA, FQGNSA. The CDR3 DNA is TGTGCCAGCAGCTTCACGTCAGGGTTGTCTTTCTTT. Translation: CASSFTSGLSFF.

There are many counts of this clonotype. This chain links TRBV30 with TRBJ2-1, with a tentative D call TRBD2 (6 bases). The CDR3 runs 17 residues. Germline V gives CDR1 GTSNPN, CDR2 SVGIG (reference sequence). Trimming took off 2 bases at V and 2 bases at J, with 19 bases between the two ends. As DNA, the CDR3 is TGTGCCTGGAGTCCAACCAAGCTAGGCGGGACCTACAATGAGCAGTTCTTC. This encodes CAWSPTKLGGTYNEQFF.

The gene calls are TRBV30 and TRBJ2-1; 12 positions agree with TRBD2. CDR3 length: 16 amino acids. J was trimmed by 3 bases and V by 0 bases; bases with no gene match: 3. Germline V CDR1 and CDR2: GTSNPN, SVGIG (reference sequence). This chain's CDR3 is CAWSVTGLAGYNEQFF. Here the CDR3 DNA reads TGTGCCTGGAGTGTAACGGGACTAGCGGGCTACAATGAGCAGTTCTTC. The full variable domain, in which reference TRBV30 and TRBJ2-1 provide the parts outside the CDR3, is SQTIHQWPATLVQPVGSPLSLECTVEGTSNPNLYWYRQAAGRGLQLLFYSVGIGQISSEVPQNLSASRPQDRQFILSSKKLLLSDSGFYLCAWSVTGLAGYNEQFFGPGTRLTVL.

This clonotype occurred a few times. V is TRBV28 and J is TRBJ1-4; D remains ambiguous. The CDR3 runs 12 residues. Germline-derived CDR1 and CDR2 are MDHEN and SYDVKM. V shed 5 bases and J shed 3 bases, with 4 bases lying between them. Written as DNA, the CDR3 is TGTGCCAGCAGTCCCCCTAATGAAAAACTGTTTTTT. Protein product: CASSPPNEKLFF.

This clonotype has at least ten counts. The J gene is TRBJ1-4, the V gene TRBV3-1; D is undetermined. Per germline, CDR1 LGHDT and CDR2 YNNKEL (reference sequence). CDR3 size: 15 residues. V dropped 0 bases and J dropped 1 base, with 6 bases sitting between them. The CDR3 DNA reads TGTGCCAGCAGCCAAGAACTAAGAACTAATGAAAAACTGTTTTTT. Residues: CASSQELRTNEKLFF.

This chain links TRBV9 with TRBJ2-2; no reliable D call. Trimming took 5 bases from V and 0 from J, leaving 11 bases between them. Germline V lookup: CDR1 SGDLS, CDR2 YYNGEE. The CDR3 runs 15 residues. CDR3 coding DNA: TGTGCCAGCAGTGTCGCGATCACGAACACCGGGGAGCTGTTTTTT. Translation gives CASSVAITNTGELFF.

This clonotype was picked up many times. V is TRBV28 and J is TRBJ2-7; no definite D call. The V gene's germline CDR1 is MDHEN and CDR2 SYDVKM. The CDR3 runs 14 residues. V lost 6 bases and J lost 0, with 12 bases in between. CDR3 coding DNA: TGTGCCAGCAGCGTTCCGGGTGTCTCCTACGAGCAGTACTTC. This codes for CASSVPGVSYEQYF. The full variable domain, rest sourced from reference TRBV28 and TRBJ2-7, is DVKVTQSSRYLVKRTGEKVFLECVQDMDHENMFWYRQDPGLGLRLIYFSYDVKMKEKGDIPEGYSVSREKKERFSLILESASTNQTSMYLCASSVPGVSYEQYFGPGTRLTVT.

The table lists this clonotype with many counts. V is TRBV15 and J is TRBJ1-1, with 8 bases identical to TRBD1. The CDR3 totals 16 residues. CDR1 is LNHNV, CDR2 YYDKDF, per germline (reference sequence). The ends lost 3 bases at V and 1 base at J; junction bases unmatched: 7. The CDR3 bases are TGTGCCACCAGCAGGCTGACAGGGGCCAAGAACACTGAAGCTTTCTTT. It specifies CATSRLTGAKNTEAFF.

This clonotype was found many times. This chain joins TRBV12-3 or TRBV12-4 and TRBJ1-2, with a tentative D call TRBD1 (6 bases). There are 16 residues in the CDR3. V lost 9 bases, J lost 5 bases, and 25 bases lay in between. CDR3 nucleotides: TGTGCCAGTACCACGCCGGACAGCCCGAAATCTTATGGCTACACCTTC. Translating gives CASTTPDSPKSYGYTF.

V is TRBV4-3 and J is TRBJ2-1; D gene unclear. V lost 1 base and J lost 1, with 14 bases in between. In germline, CDR1 is LGHNA, CDR2 YSLEER. This CDR3 region has 17 residues. CDR3 region: CASSQGATPGSYNEQFF. The CDR3 region has the DNA TGCGCCAGCAGCCAAGGCGCAACCCCCGGGTCCTACAATGAGCAGTTCTTC.

This sequence joins TRBV11-2 and TRBJ2-7, with 8 nucleotides matching TRBD2. The germline CDR1 and CDR2 sequences are SGHAT and FQNNGV. V was pared by 5 bases and J by 2 bases, with 5 bases of the junction left unmatched. The length of the CDR3 is 14 residues. The CDR3, as DNA: TGTGCCAGCAGCCAATTCGGGAGGGCCTACGAGCAGTACTTC. It specifies CASSQFGRAYEQYF.

In its sample, this clonotype was seen many times. The CDR3 DNA reads TGCGCCAGCAGCCTTTTTGAAGGGGCCACTGAAGCTTTCTTT. Encoded protein: CASSLFEGATEAFF. The chain links TRBV5-1 to TRBJ1-1, with D possibly TRBD1 on 5 matching bases. Between the trimmed V and J ends, which lost 4 bases and 4 bases, there was a span of 14 bases. The CDR3 loop spans 14 amino acids. Germline assignment: CDR1 SGHRS and CDR2 YFSETQ.

This clonotype was detected only a few times. This chain connects TRBV10-3 to TRBJ2-4, with D perhaps given as TRBD1 or TRBD2 (6 bases each). Germline V gives CDR1 ENHRY, CDR2 SYGVKD. The CDR3 covers 14 residues. V was trimmed by 4 bases and J by 5 bases, leaving 12 bases between them. The chain's CDR3 is CAISATGGENIQYF. The CDR3 DNA reads TGTGCCATCAGTGCGACAGGAGGGGAAAACATTCAGTACTTC.

This clonotype showed up many times. J is TRBJ2-2 and V is TRBV19; D gene uncertain. This CDR3 contains 14 residues. V was pared by 3 bases and J by 0 bases, with 5 bases between. Germline lookup yields CDR1 LNHDA and CDR2 SQIVND (reference sequence). CDR3 amino acids: CASSMGPNTGELFF. The CDR3 bases are TGTGCCAGTAGTATGGGTCCGAACACCGGGGAGCTGTTTTTT.

The chain has TRBV29-1 and TRBJ2-2; D is unclear. V was cut by 3 bases and J by 5 bases, with 4 bases left in between. The CDR3 loop spans 11 amino acids. Germline values: CDR1 SQVTM, CDR2 ANQGSEA. CDR3 protein: CSVDRTGELFF. The CDR3 DNA is TGCAGCGTTGACCGTACCGGGGAGCTGTTTTTT.

This clonotype has a count of ten or more. In DNA form, the CDR3 reads TGTGCCAGCAGTGAATTTCTGAGGGGCGCAACTAATGAAAAACTGTTTTTT. Its translation is CASSEFLRGATNEKLFF. The chain has TRBV25-1 and TRBJ1-4; tentative D call: TRBD1 (5 bases). With 1 base removed from V and 0 bases from J, the gap between germline ends came to 12 bases. Germline assignment: CDR1 MGHDK and CDR2 SYGVNS. The CDR3 is 17 amino acids. Full variable domain (rest looked up from reference TRBV25-1 and TRBJ1-4): EADIYQTPRYLVIGTGKKITLECSQTMGHDKMYWYQQDPGMELHLIHYSYGVNSTEKGDLSSESTVSRIRTEHFPLTLESARPSHTSQYLCASSEFLRGATNEKLFFGSGTQLSVL.

The V and J genes are TRBV5-1 and TRBJ2-5; unclear D gene. CDR1 and CDR2 (germline): SGHRS, YFSETQ. This CDR3 region has 12 residues. Trimming removed 4 bases from V and 6 bases from J, with 10 bases in between. DNA of the CDR3: TGCGCCAGCAGCGCCAATATCCAGACCCAGTACTTC. It codes for CASSANIQTQYF.

In this sample, this clonotype turned up many times. This rearrangement joins TRBV29-1 to TRBJ2-4, with D maybe TRBD1 (6 bases). The CDR3 is made up of 14 amino acids. Trimming left V 3 bases short and J 5 bases short, with 14 bases between. Germline values: CDR1 SQVTM, CDR2 ANQGSEA. In DNA, the CDR3 is TGCAGCGTTGATCTGGGGGCTGATCAAAACATTCAGTACTTC. It specifies CSVDLGADQNIQYF.

This clonotype showed up many times. The rearrangement links TRBV20-1 to TRBJ1-5, with unresolved D. Germline V CDR1 and CDR2: DFQATT, SNEGSKA (reference sequence). The V gene lost 6 bases and the J gene lost 1 base, with 10 bases spanning the gap. The CDR3 is made up of 13 amino acids. The CDR3 bases are TGCAGTGCCGACGCCCAGAGCAATCAGCCCCAGCATTTT. Translation: CSADAQSNQPQHF.

This clonotype was observed many times. The chain joins TRBV7-6 to TRBJ1-2; 7 nucleotides match TRBD1. The CDR3 consists of 14 residues. CDR1 and CDR2 (germline): SGHVS, FNYEAQ. Trimming cost V 0 bases and J 7 bases; bases outside gene matches: 5. CDR3 loop: CASSLANRGGGYTF. The CDR3 nucleotides are TGTGCCAGCAGCTTAGCGAACAGGGGAGGTGGCTACACCTTC.

Only a few counts were recorded for this clonotype. This chain connects TRBV7-2 to TRBJ2-2; 9 nucleotides match TRBD2. The CDR3 loop spans 16 amino acids. The J segment lost 7 bases and the V segment lost 4 bases, leaving 10 bases of the junction unmatched. Germline CDR1 SGHTA, CDR2 FQGNSA. DNA for the CDR3: TGTGCCAGCAGCTCCGGGATAGCGGGAGAGGGCGGGGAGCTGTTTTTT. Its protein product is CASSSGIAGEGGELFF.

This clonotype has ten or more counts. The chain has TRBV7-2 and TRBJ2-5, with 13 positions matching TRBD2. CDR1 and CDR2 (germline): SGHTA, FQGNSA. There are 16 residues in the CDR3. Losses at the gene ends were 6 bases for V and 0 bases for J; bases not matched to a gene: 4. The CDR3 loop is CASRAGLAGNQETQYF. As DNA, the CDR3 is TGTGCCAGCAGGGCGGGACTAGCGGGAAACCAAGAGACCCAGTACTTC.

This clonotype was counted many times. V is TRBV6-5 and J is TRBJ1-3; TRBD1 matches 10 bases. Germline-derived CDR1 and CDR2 are MNHEY and SVGAGI. The CDR3 extends over 16 amino acids. V was clipped by 6 bases and J by 4 bases; unmatched bases: 9. The CDR3 sequence is CASRPRQGAGGNTIYF. CDR3 bases: TGTGCCAGCAGGCCAAGACAGGGGGCAGGAGGAAACACCATATATTTT.

In its sample, this clonotype was seen many times. The chain carries TRBV28 and TRBJ1-5; D is perhaps TRBD1 (5 bases). The germline CDR1 and CDR2 sequences are MDHEN and SYDVKM. CDR3 length: 14 amino acids. Trimming stripped 2 bases from V and 7 bases from J, with 12 bases between. This chain's CDR3 is CASSLGQGGQPQHF. CDR3 DNA: TGTGCCAGCAGTTTAGGGCAGGGTGGGCAGCCCCAGCATTTT.